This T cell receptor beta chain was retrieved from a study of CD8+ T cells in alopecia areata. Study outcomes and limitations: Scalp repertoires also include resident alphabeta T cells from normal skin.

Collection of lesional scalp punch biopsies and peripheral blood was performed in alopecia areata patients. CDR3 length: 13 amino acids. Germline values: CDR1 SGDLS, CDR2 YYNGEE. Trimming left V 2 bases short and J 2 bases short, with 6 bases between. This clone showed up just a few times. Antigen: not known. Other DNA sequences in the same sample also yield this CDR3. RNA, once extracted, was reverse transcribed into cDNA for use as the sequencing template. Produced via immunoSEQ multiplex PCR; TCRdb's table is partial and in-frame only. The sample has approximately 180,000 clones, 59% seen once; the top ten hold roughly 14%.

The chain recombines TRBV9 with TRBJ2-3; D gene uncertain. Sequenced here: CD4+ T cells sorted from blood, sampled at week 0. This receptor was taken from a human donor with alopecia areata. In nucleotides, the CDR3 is TGTGCCAGCAGCGTCGGGCCCACAGATACGCAGTATTTT. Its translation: CASSVGPTDTQYF.